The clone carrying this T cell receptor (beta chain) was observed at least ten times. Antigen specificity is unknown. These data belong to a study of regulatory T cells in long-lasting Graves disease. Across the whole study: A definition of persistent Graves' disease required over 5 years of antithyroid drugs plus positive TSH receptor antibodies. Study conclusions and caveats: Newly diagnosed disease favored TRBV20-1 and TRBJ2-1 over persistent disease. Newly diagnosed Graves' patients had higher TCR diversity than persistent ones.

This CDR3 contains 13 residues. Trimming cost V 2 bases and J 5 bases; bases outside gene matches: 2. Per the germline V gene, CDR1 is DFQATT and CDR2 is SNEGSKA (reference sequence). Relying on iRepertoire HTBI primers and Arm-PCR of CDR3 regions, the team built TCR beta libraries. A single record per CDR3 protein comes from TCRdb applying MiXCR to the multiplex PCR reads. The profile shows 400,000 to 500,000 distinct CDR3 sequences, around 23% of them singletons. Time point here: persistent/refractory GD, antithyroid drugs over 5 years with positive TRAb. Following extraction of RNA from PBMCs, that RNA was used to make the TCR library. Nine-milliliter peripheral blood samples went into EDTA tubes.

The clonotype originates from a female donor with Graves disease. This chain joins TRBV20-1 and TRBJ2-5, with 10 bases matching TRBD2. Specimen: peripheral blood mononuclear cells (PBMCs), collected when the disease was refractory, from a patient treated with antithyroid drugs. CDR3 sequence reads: CSARLAGAETQYF. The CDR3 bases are TGCAGTGCTAGACTAGCGGGAGCGGAGACCCAGTACTTC.